Many counts were recorded for the clone carrying this T cell receptor beta chain. As yet, its antigen is unknown. The data stem from a study of T cell repertoires in cytomegalovirus infection. Looking at the study overall: The authors used CMV epitopes that were HLA-C-restricted (recently identified) and HLA-B-restricted (well studied). Matching HLA type and CMV infection were both indicated by public TCR beta signatures. General study findings and limits: Identification of carriers of CMV plus the relevant HLA was performed using cumulative public TCR beta family frequency. Within the response measured ex vivo, HLA-C-restricted CMV-specific TCR beta clonotypes were dominant.

TCRdb processed the reads anew with MiXCR; each CDR3 protein has one entry. The repertoire holds 640,000 or so distinct CDR3 sequences, 30% to 35% seen once, with roughly 18% in the top ten. From germline, CDR1 is SGHVS and CDR2 FQNEAQ. The ends lost 8 bases at V and 5 bases at J; junction bases unmatched: 11. The CDR3 extends over 16 amino acids. The sequence was collected from a human donor in good health (CMV status not recorded). Some clones in this sample may be carry-over from other donors' samples. The sequenced sample was cultured PBMCs, obtained from culture after CMV antigen stimulation. The chain uses TRBV7-8 and TRBJ2-3; TRBD1 agrees at 12 bases. Here the CDR3 reads CASSIPGQGALDTQYF. The CDR3 DNA reads as TGTGCCAGCTCGATTCCGGGACAGGGGGCATTAGATACGCAGTATTTT. The variable domain in full, completed from reference TRBV7-8 and TRBJ2-3, reads GAGVSQSPRYKVAKRGQDVALRCDPISGHVSLFWYQQALGQGPEFLTYFQNEAQLDKSGLPSDRFFAERPEGSVSTLKIQRTQQEDSAVYLCASSIPGQGALDTQYFGPGTRLTVL.